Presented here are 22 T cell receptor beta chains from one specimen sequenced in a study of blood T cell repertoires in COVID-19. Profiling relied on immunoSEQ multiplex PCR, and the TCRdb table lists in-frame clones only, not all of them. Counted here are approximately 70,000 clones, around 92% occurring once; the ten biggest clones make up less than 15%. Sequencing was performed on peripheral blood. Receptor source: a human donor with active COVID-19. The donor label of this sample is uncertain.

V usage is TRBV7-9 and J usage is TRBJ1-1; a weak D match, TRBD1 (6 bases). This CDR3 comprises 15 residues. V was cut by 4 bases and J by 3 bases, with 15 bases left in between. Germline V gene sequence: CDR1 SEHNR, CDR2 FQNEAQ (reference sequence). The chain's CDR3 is CASSSLGGADTEAFF. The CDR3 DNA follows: TGTGCCAGCAGCTCCCTCGGGGGGGCAGACACTGAAGCTTTCTTT.

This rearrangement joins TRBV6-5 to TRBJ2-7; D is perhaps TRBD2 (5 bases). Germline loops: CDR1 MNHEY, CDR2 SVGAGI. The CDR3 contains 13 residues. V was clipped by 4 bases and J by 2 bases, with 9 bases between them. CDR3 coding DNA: TGTGCCAGCAGTTTGCAGCGGACCTACGAGCAGTACTTC. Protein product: CASSLQRTYEQYF.

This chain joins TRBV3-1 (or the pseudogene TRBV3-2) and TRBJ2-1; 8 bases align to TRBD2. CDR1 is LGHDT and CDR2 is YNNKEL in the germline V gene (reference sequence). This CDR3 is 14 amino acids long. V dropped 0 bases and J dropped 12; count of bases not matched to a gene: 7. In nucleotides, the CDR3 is TGTGCCAGCAGCCAAGAGGGCGTAGCGGGAACGCAGTTCTTC. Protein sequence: CASSQEGVAGTQFF.

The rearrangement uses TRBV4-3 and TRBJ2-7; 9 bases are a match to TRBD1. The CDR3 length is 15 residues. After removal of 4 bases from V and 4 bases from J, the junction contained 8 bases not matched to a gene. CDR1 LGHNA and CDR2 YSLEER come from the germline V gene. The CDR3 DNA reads TGCGCCAGCAGCCGGGATGGACAGGGGAGATACGAGCAGTACTTC. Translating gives CASSRDGQGRYEQYF.

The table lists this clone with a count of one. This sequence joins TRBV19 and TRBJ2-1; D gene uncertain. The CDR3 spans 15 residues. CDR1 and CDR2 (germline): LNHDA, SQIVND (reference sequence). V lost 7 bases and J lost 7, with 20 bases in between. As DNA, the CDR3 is TGTGCCAGTAACCCATCGGTATTAGCCCGGAATGAGCAGTTCTTC. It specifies CASNPSVLARNEQFF.

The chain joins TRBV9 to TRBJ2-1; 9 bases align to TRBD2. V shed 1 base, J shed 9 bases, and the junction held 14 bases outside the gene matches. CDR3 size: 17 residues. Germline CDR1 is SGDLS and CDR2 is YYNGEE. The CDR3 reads CASSVTPGREGRGEQFF. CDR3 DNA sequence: TGTGCCAGCAGCGTAACTCCCGGGCGGGAGGGCCGAGGTGAGCAGTTCTTC.

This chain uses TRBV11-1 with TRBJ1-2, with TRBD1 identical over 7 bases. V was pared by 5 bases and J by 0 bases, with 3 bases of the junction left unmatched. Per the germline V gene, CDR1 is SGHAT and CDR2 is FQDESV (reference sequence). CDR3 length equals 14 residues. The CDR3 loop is CASSRDSANYGYTF. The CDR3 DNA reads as TGTGCCAGCAGCCGGGACAGCGCTAACTATGGCTACACCTTC.

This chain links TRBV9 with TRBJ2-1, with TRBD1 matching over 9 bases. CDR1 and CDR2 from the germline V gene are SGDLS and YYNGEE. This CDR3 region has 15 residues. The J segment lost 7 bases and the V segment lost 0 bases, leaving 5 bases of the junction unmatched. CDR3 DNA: TGTGCCAGCAGCGTAGTCGGGACAGGGATGAATGAGCAGTTCTTC. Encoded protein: CASSVVGTGMNEQFF.

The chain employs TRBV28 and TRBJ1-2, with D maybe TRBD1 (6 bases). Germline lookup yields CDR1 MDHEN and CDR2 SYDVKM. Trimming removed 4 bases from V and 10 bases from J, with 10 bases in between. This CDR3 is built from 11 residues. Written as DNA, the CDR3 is TGTGCCAGCAGTTCCAACAGGGTCTACACCTTC. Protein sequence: CASSSNRVYTF.

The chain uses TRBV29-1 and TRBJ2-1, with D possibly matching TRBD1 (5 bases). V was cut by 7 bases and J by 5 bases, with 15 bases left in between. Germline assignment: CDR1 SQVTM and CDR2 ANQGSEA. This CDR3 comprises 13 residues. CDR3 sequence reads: CSAVRQFDNEQFF. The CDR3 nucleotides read TGCAGCGCAGTGAGACAGTTCGACAATGAGCAGTTCTTC.

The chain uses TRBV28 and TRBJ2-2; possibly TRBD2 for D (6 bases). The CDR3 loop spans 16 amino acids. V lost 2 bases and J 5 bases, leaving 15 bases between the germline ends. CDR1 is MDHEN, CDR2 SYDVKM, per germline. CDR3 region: CASSLLPSAGTGELFF. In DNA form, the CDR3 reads TGTGCCAGCAGTTTACTTCCGTCGGCGGGGACCGGGGAGCTGTTTTTT.

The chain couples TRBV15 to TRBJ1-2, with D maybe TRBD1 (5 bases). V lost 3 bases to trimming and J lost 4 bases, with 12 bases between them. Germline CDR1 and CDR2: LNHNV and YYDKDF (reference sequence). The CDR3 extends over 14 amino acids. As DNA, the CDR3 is TGTGCCACCAGCAGCCCAGACAGATCCTATGGCTACACCTTC. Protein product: CATSSPDRSYGYTF.

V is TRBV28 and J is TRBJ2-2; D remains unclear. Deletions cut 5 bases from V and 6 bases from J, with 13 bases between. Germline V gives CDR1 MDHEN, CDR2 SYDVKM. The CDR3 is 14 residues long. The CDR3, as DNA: TGTGCCAGCAGTCCCACTCGAGATGCCGGGGAGCTGTTTTTT. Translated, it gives CASSPTRDAGELFF.

The CDR3 DNA reads TGTGCCAGCAGTTTATCACTAGCGGGAGGGCCAGATACGCAGTATTTT. Translation: CASSLSLAGGPDTQYF. The V and J genes are TRBV27 and TRBJ2-3, with 13 bases fitting TRBD2. The CDR3 extends over 16 amino acids. The ends lost 0 bases at V and 4 bases at J; junction bases unmatched: 1. CDR1 MNHEY and CDR2 SMNVEV come from the germline V gene (reference sequence).

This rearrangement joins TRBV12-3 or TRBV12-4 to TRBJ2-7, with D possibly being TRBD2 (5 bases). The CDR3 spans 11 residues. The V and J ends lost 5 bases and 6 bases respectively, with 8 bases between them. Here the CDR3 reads CASSRTSEQYF. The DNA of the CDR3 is TGTGCCAGCAGTCGTACTAGCGAGCAGTACTTC.

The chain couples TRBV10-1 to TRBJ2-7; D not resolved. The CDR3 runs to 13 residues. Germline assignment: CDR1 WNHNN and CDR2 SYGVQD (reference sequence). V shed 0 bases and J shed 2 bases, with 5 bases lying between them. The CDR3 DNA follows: TGCGCCAGCAGTGAGTCGCCAGCCTACGAGCAGTACTTC. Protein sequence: CASSESPAYEQYF.

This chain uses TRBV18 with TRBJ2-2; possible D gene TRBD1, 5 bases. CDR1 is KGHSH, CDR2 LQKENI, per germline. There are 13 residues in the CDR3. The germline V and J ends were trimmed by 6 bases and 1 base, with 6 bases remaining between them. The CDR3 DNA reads TGTGCCAGCTCCGGACAGAACACCGGGGAGCTGTTTTTT. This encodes CASSGQNTGELFF.

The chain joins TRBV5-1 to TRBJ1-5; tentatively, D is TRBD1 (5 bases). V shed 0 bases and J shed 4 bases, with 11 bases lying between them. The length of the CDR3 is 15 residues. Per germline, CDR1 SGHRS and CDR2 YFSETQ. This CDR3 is CASSLEGRENQPQHF. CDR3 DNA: TGCGCCAGCAGCTTGGAGGGACGGGAGAATCAGCCCCAGCATTTT. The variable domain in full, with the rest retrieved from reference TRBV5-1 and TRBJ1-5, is KAGVTQTPRYLIKTRGQQVTLSCSPISGHRSVSWYQQTPGQGLQFLFEYFSETQRNKGNFPGRFSGRQFSNSRSEMNVSTLELGDSALYLCASSLEGRENQPQHFGDGTRLSIL.

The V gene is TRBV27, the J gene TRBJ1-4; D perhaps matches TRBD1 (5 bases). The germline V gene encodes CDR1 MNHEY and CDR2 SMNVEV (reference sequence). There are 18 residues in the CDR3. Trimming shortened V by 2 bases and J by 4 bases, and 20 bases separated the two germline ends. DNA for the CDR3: TGTGCCAGCAGTTTAGAGTGGTCAGTAAGACAGAGTAATGAAAAACTGTTTTTT. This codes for CASSLEWSVRQSNEKLFF.

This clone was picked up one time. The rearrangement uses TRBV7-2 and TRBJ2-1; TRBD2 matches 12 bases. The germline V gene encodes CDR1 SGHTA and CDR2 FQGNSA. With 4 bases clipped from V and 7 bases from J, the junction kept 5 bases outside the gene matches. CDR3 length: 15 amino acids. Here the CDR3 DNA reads TGTGCCAGCAGCTACCGACTAGCGGGAGTTAATGAGCAGTTCTTC. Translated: CASSYRLAGVNEQFF.

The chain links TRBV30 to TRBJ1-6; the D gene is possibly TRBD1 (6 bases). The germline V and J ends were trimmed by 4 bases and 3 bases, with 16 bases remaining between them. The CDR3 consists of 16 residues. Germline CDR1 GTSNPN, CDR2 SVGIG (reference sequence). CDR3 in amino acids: CAWTPRQVNYNSPLHF. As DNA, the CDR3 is TGTGCCTGGACTCCACGACAGGTCAACTATAATTCACCCCTCCACTTT.

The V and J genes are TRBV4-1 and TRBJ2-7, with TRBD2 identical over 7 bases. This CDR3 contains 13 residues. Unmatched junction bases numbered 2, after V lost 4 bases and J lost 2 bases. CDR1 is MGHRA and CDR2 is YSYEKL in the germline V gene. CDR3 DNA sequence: TGCGCCAGCAGCCCTCGGGAGGCCTACGAGCAGTACTTC. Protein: CASSPREAYEQYF.